This T cell receptor beta chain was identified during a study of Tregs in tolerant kidney transplant recipients. About this clone: Its antigen is undetermined.

Libraries were prepared by immunoSEQ multiplex PCR; TCRdb keeps only in-frame clonotypes and omits some of them. Among over 70,000 clones listed, around nine tenths were seen once. Regarding the study as a whole: Changing PCR primers prevented nucleotide comparison between some patients' samples. Few patients were studied, so findings need validation in larger groups. This study did not directly address biological reproducibility.

The CDR3 is 18 residues long. Germline CDR1 SNHLY, CDR2 FYNNEI. Losses at the gene ends were 8 bases for V and 5 bases for J; bases not matched to a gene: 17. Mixed chimerism was transient after nonmyeloablative marrow transplants from related graft donors. Unstimulated Tregs (CD4+CD25+CD127-) and CD4+CD25- non-Tregs were sorted from PBMCs. The V and J genes are TRBV2 and TRBJ2-5, with 13 positions matching TRBD2. This clonotype originated in a human patient who received a combined kidney and bone marrow transplant. The T cells may partly be graft donor cells. Source: CD4+ T cells from blood (PBMCs), taken 24 months after the transplant. The CDR3 DNA reads as TGTGCCAGCCGCGATAGACTAGCGGGGGGTCCTAAACAGGAGACCCAGTACTTC. Its translation is CASRDRLAGGPKQETQYF.